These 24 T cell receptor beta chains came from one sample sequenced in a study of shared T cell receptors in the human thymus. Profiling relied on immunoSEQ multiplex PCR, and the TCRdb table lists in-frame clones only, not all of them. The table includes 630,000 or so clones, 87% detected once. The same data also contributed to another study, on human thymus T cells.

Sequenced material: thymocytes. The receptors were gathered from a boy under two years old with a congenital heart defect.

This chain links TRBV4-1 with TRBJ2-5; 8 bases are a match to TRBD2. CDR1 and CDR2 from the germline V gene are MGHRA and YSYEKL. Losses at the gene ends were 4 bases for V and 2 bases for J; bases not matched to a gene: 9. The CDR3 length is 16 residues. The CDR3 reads CASSPPPGLGQETQYF. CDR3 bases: TGCGCCAGCAGCCCCCCCCCGGGACTAGGACAAGAGACCCAGTACTTC.

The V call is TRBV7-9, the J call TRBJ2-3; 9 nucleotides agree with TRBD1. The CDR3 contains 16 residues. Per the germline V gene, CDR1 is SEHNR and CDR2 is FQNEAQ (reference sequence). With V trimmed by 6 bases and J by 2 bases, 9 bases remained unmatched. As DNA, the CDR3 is TGTGCCAGCAGTATGGACAGGGGTTTTATCACAGATACGCAGTATTTT. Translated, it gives CASSMDRGFITDTQYF. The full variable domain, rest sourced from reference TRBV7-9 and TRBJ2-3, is DTGVSQNPRHKITKRGQNVTFRCDPISEHNRLYWYRQTLGQGPEFLTYFQNEAQLEKSRLLSDRFSAERPKGSFSTLEIQRTEQGDSAMYLCASSMDRGFITDTQYFGPGTRLTVL.

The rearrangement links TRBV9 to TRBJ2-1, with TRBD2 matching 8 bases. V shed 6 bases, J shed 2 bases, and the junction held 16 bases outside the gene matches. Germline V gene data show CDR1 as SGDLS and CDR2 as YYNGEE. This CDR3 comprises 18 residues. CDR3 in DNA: TGTGCCAGCAAGGAAGCGGGGGCCATAAGAAGGACCTACAATGAGCAGTTCTTC. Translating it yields CASKEAGAIRRTYNEQFF.

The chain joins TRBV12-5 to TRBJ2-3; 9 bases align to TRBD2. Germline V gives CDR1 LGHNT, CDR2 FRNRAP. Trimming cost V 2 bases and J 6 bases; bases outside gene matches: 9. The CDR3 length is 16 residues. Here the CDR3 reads CASGLFAGGPGDTQYF. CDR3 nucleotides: TGTGCTAGTGGTTTGTTTGCGGGAGGGCCGGGGGATACGCAGTATTTT.

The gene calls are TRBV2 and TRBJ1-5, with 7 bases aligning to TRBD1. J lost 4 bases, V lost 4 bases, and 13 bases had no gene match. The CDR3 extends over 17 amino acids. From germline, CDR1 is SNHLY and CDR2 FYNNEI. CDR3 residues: CASSAPFTGELNQPQHF. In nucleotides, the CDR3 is TGTGCCAGCAGTGCACCTTTTACAGGGGAACTAAATCAGCCCCAGCATTTT.

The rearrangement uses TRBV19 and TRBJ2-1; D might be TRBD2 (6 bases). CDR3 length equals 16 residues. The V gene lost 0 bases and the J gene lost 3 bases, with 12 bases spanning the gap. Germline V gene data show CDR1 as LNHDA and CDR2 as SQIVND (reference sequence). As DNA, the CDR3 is TGTGCCAGTAGTATAGAGGCGGCTAGCGACTACAATGAGCAGTTCTTC. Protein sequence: CASSIEAASDYNEQFF. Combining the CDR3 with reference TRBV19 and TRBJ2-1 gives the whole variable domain DGGITQSPKYLFRKEGQNVTLSCEQNLNHDAMYWYRQDPGQGLRLIYYSQIVNDFQKGDIAEGYSVSREKKESFPLTVTSAQKNPTAFYLCASSIEAASDYNEQFFGPGTRLTVL.

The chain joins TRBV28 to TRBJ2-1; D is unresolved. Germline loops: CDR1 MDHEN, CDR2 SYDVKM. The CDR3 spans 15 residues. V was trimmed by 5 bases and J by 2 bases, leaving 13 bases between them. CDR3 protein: CASSPSSVTYNEQFF. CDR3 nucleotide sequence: TGTGCCAGCAGTCCCTCGTCGGTCACCTACAATGAGCAGTTCTTC.

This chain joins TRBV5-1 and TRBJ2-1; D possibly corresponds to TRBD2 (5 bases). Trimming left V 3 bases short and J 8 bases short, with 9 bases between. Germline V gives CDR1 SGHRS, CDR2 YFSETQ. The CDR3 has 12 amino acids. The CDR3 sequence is CASSSLAHEQFF. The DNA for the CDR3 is TGCGCCAGCAGCTCGCTAGCACATGAGCAGTTCTTC.

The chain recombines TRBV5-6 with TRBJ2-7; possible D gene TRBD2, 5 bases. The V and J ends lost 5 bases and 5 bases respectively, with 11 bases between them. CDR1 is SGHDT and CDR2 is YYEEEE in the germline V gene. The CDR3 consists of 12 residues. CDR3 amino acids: CASSHYGDEQYF. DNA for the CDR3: TGTGCCAGCAGTCACTACGGGGACGAGCAGTACTTC.

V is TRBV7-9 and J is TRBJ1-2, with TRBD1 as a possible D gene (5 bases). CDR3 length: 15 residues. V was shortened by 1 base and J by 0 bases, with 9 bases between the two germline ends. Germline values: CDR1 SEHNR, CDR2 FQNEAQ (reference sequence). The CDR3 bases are TGTGCCAGCAGCTTAGACAGACAGACTAACTATGGCTACACCTTC. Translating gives CASSLDRQTNYGYTF.

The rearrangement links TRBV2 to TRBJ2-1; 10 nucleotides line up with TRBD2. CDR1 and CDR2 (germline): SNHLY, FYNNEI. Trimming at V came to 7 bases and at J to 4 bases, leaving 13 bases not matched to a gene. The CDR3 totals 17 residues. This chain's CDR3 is CASNPSESGGVYNEQFF. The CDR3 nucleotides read TGTGCCAGCAACCCCTCTGAGAGCGGGGGGGTTTACAATGAGCAGTTCTTC.

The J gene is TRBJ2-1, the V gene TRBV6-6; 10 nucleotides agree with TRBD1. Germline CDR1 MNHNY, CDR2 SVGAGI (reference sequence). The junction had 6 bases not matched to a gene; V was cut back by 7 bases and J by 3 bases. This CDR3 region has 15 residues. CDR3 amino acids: CASNQGQGHYNEQFF. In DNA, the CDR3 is TGTGCCAGCAATCAGGGACAGGGGCACTACAATGAGCAGTTCTTC.

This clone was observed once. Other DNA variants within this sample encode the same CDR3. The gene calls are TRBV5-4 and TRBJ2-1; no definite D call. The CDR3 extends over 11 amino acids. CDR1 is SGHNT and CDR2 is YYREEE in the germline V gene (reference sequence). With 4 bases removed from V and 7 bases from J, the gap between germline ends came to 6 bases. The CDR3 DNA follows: TGTGCCAGCAGCCTTTATAATGAGCAGTTCTTC. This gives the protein CASSLYNEQFF.

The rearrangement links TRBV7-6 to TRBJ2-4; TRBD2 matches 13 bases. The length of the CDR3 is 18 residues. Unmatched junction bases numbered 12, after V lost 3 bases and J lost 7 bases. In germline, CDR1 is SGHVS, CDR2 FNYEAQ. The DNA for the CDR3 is TGTGCCAGCAGCTTGGGGACTAGCGGGAACGAGGAACGTAACATTCAGTACTTC. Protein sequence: CASSLGTSGNEERNIQYF.

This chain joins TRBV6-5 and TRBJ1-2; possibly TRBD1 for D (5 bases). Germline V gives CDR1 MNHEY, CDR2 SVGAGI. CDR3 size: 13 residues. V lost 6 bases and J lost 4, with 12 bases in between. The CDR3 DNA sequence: TGTGCCAGCAGCGCCCCCGGGGGCTATGGCTACACCTTC. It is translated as CASSAPGGYGYTF.

Here the CDR3 DNA reads TGTGCCAGCAGTTTATGCCGTAAGGGCAGGGGGCGCCCCGGGGAGCTGTTTTTT. Amino acids: CASSLCRKGRGRPGELFF. V usage is TRBV28 and J usage is TRBJ2-2; 8 bases are a match to TRBD1. V shed 0 bases, J shed 6 bases, and the junction held 12 bases outside the gene matches. Germline lookup yields CDR1 MDHEN and CDR2 SYDVKM. The CDR3 is 18 residues long.

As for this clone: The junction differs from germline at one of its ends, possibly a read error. In nucleotides, the CDR3 is TGTGCCTGGAGTGACAAACACAAACTCGGGACTCACTTC. Translation gives CAWSDKHKLGTHF. V usage is TRBV30 and J usage is TRBJ2-7, with a weak D call TRBD2 (6 bases). CDR1 GTSNPN and CDR2 SVGIG come from the germline V gene (reference sequence). This CDR3 contains 13 residues.

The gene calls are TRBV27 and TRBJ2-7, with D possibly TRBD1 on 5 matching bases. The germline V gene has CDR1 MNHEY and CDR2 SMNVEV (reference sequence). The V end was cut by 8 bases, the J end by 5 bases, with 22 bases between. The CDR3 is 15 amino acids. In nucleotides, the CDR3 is TGTGCCAGCGGATCTCCTGAAGGGGTTGGCAACGAGCAGTACTTC. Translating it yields CASGSPEGVGNEQYF.

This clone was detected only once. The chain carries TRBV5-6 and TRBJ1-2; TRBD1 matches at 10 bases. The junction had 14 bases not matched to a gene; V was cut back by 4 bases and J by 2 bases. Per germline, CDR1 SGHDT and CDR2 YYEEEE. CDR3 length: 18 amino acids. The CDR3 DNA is TGTGCCAGCAGCGGGACCGGGACAGGGGAACTTGGGAACTATGGCTACACCTTC. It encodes CASSGTGTGELGNYGYTF.

The CDR3 loop reads CASSLPLGLAGGPIRTGELFF. The CDR3 DNA reads as TGCGCCAGCAGCCTTCCGCTGGGACTAGCGGGGGGGCCGATCCGGACCGGGGAGCTGTTTTTT. J is TRBJ2-2 and V is TRBV5-1; 16 bases agree with TRBD2. The CDR3 spans 21 residues. The V gene end was trimmed by 4 bases and the J gene end by 5 bases; junction bases not matched to a gene: 17. Germline CDR1 is SGHRS and CDR2 is YFSETQ.

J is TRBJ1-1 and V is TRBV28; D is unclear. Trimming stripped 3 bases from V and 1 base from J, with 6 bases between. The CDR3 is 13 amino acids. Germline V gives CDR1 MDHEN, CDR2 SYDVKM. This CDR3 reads CASSFQANTEAFF. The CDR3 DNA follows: TGTGCCAGCAGTTTTCAGGCGAACACTGAAGCTTTCTTT.

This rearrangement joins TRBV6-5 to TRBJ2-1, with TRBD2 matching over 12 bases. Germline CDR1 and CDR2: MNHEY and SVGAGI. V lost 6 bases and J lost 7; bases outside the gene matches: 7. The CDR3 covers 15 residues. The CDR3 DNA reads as TGTGCCAGCAGCCAGACTAGCGGGAGTTGGAATGAGCAGTTCTTC. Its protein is CASSQTSGSWNEQFF.

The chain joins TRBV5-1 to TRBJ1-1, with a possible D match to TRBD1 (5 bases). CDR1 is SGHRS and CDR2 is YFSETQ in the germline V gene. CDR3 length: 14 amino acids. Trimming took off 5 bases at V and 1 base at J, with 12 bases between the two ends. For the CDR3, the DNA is TGCGCCAGCAGTGCGGGGCGACGGAACACTGAAGCTTTCTTT. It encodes CASSAGRRNTEAFF.

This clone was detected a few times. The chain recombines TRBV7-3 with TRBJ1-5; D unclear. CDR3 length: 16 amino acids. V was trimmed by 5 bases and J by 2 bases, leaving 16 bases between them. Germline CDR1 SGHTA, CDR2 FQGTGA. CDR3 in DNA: TGTGCCAGCAGCCCCGTCCCTTACTATTGCAATCAGCCCCAGCATTTT. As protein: CASSPVPYYCNQPQHF.